The T cell receptor (beta chain) under discussion was sequenced for a study of read filtering for tumor transcriptome and immune sequencing (TCRdb year 2020). As for the study more broadly: The cohort was composed of roughly 16 male and more than twelve female patients, with a mean age of approximately 70 years and an age range of roughly 47 to 80. TCR-region mapped reads per sample ranged from about 3.5 to 10.27 million with IR-seq versus only roughly 75 to 1273 with RNA-seq. By revised international staging, about 8 patients were R-ISS I, roughly 17 were R-ISS II and 6 or 7 were R-ISS III. One of the main goals was to work out a read-filtering strategy for immune repertoire data, in particular whether clonotypes backed by only a single read should be removed. Whole-transcriptome libraries were prepared with the TruSeq RNA Access Library Prep Kit after DNase treatment. TCR repertoires obtained by targeted immune repertoire sequencing and by bulk whole-transcriptome sequencing performed on the same bone marrow samples were compared. What the authors observed across the whole study: The sorted CD138-negative fraction was a mixed bone marrow immune population, not purified T cells. The correlation between IR-seq and RNA-seq shared clonotype proportions rose when single-read clonotypes were removed. In IR-seq, around 80% of clonotypes but around 3.5% of total reads were represented by single-read clonotypes, whereas in RNA-seq, approximately 73% of clonotypes and roughly 44% of reads were represented by single-read clonotypes. Compared with RNA-seq, IR-seq captured clonotypes at much higher depth and more reliably, and a smaller IR-seq throughput was enough to identify most shared clonotypes.

This clonotype was picked up many times. The antigen it recognizes is unknown. Qualities for individual bases were not recorded, and no much larger clone is one base off. Bone marrow was sampled from every patient at the time of active disease. Ficoll-Hypaque density gradient centrifugation was used to isolate bone marrow mononuclear cells. CD138-negative cells were obtained by negative selection after labeling with CD138 magnetic microbeads on a MACS separator, removing myeloma plasma cells. Flow cytometry with CD138 antibodies on an Attune NxT was used to check how pure the isolated cells were. TRIzol reagent was used to extract total RNA, which was then quantified with a NanoDrop spectrophotometer. Paired RNA-seq and IR-seq were performed on the CD138-negative bone marrow sample of each patient. TCR libraries were built from 400 to 450 ng RNA with the Immunoverse kit, using molecular barcoded adaptors covering alpha/delta and beta/gamma chains. TCR library preparation was performed with the same RNA that was used for transcriptome sequencing. Sequencing of TCR libraries was carried out on an Illumina HiSeq 4000 with 2 x 150 cycles. The authors' analysis ran thus. TCR reads were aligned to human V, D, J and C references and assembled into CDR3 clonotypes with MiXCR, including quality filtering and error correction. The tcR package in R was used for analysis of clonotype counts and gene usage diversity. Raw mapping reads were checked after the RNA-seq reads had been mapped by STAR aligner version 2.5.3a onto the human GRCh37 genome. To test the effect of sequencing depth on detected clonotypes, IR-seq fastq files were randomly downsampled using Seqtk 1.3. The raw public data were reprocessed by TCRdb itself: fastp quality trimming at Q25, MiXCR clonotype calling, in-frame beta chains only. Records with the same CDR3 protein are collapsed into one entry carrying the most frequent genes and DNA. TCRdb, not the original authors, processed these V and J calls. The sample contains about 86,000 distinct CDR3 sequences, approximately 13% of them found a single time. More than 13% of the sample goes to the ten largest clones.

Including cysteine and phenylalanine, the CDR3 has 14 amino acids. Kept here is only the CDR3 DNA, which spans 42 bases and is read in frame from base 1. Looking up the germline V gene yields CDR1 KGHSH and CDR2 LQKENI. Trimming costs V 0 bases and J 5 bases, and their ends lie 10 bases apart. This receptor was identified in a donor at least 40 years old with multiple myeloma. The sequencing input was a population of CD138-negative cells sorted from bone marrow. Reading the label with the study, this specimen's cell subset or site is: bone marrow mononuclear cells depleted of CD138+ plasma/myeloma cells by negative magnetic selection. The rearranged segments are TRBV18 and TRBJ2-5; the D gene remains uncertain. Here the CDR3 is given as CASSPPSIYETQYF. The nucleotide sequence is TGTGCCAGCTCACCACCGTCCATATATGAGACCCAGTACTTC.